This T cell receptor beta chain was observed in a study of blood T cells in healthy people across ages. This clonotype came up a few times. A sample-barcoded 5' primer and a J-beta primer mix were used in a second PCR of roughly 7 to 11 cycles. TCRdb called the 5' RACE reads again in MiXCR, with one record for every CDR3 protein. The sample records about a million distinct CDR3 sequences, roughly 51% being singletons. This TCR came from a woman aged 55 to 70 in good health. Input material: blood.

The chain's CDR3 is CASSQGSSYNEQFF. In DNA form, the CDR3 reads TGTGCCAGCAGCCAGGGAAGCTCCTACAATGAGCAGTTCTTC. The genes are TRBV27 and TRBJ2-1; D possibly corresponds to TRBD1 (5 bases). V dropped 6 bases and J dropped 0 bases, with 9 bases sitting between them. The CDR3 is 14 residues long. Germline CDR1 and CDR2: MNHEY and SMNVEV (reference sequence).